The T cell receptor (beta chain) under discussion was sequenced for a study of CD8 T cells in ankylosing spondylitis. Construction of TCR beta libraries was performed using quantitative 5'-RACE with molecular barcodes. Each CDR3 protein is one row after TCRdb ran MiXCR on the 5' RACE reads. The table includes under 200,000 distinct CDR3 sequences, 9.5% to 10% detected once. V lost 1 base and J lost 4; bases outside the gene matches: 8. The germline CDR1 and CDR2 sequences are LGHNA and YNFKEQ. This CDR3 contains 18 residues. Notes on this clonotype: Being one base from a much bigger clone, this may be a read error.

The source is a female donor with ankylosing spondylitis or in good health (not recorded which). V gene TRBV4-2 combines with J gene TRBJ2-1; 12 bases are a match to TRBD2. The sequenced material came from blood, either unsorted or a sorted T cell fraction (not recorded which). The CDR3 spells CASSQGGLGLAGYNEQFF. CDR3 DNA: TGTGCCAGCAGCCAAGGGGGTCTGGGACTAGCGGGTTACAATGAGCAGTTCTTC.